This entry is about one T cell receptor (beta chain). Its antigen is unknown. Trimming removed 1 base from V and 0 bases from J; junction bases left unmatched: 4. CDR1 SGHRS and CDR2 YFSETQ come from the germline V gene. CDR3 length: 16 amino acids. This sample was included in a study of T-cell memory formation after mild COVID-19. Looking at the study overall: The TCR clusters were mostly specific to one donor. Study observations and caveats: Contracting CD4+ clones were located mainly in CM and EM, and CD8+ clones in EMRA. CD4/CD8 balance held among clones contracting day 15 to 85, and later expanders leaned CD4+.

TCRdb reprocessed the 5' RACE reads via MiXCR and lists one record per CDR3 protein. Here the sample spans hundreds of thousands of distinct CDR3 sequences, roughly 18% being singletons. The sequence was obtained from an adult woman who had mild COVID-19 (a few samples of this study predate the infection). Cell type and time point are not known. V and J are TRBV5-1 and TRBJ1-2; 9 bases are a match to TRBD1. Source material: PBMCs or a T cell subset sorted from them (not recorded which). The CDR3 region is CASSLSGQGPNYGYTF. The CDR3 DNA follows: TGCGCCAGCAGCTTGTCGGGACAGGGCCCTAACTATGGCTACACCTTC.